The 6 T cell receptor beta chains presented below share a single source sample, sequenced in a study of T cell responses to AZD1222 COVID-19 vaccine (TCRdb year 2021). The sample's time point label, in plain terms: baseline before first vaccination. The method was the immunoSEQ multiplex PCR assay. TCRdb provides this immuneACCESS table in a form limited to in-frame rearrangements. Some clones are lacking; in checked studies, under half of them reflect an unresolved V gene, and why the rest are absent is not known. The sample records about 86,000 clones, 70% to 90% of which are singletons. The ten top clones hold around 5.8% of the sample. Sequenced material: peripheral blood, taken on day 0 of AZD1222 vaccination. These receptors were obtained from an adult in good health.

The chain links TRBV2 to TRBJ1-4, with TRBD1 as a possible D gene (6 bases). Trimming pared 7 bases from V and 8 bases from J, leaving 17 bases between. Germline assignment: CDR1 SNHLY and CDR2 FYNNEI. The CDR3 has 14 amino acids. The CDR3 here is CASNPTGLREKLFF. The DNA for the CDR3 is TGTGCCAGCAACCCAACAGGGCTCAGAGAAAAACTGTTTTTT.

The chain joins TRBV5-1 to TRBJ2-7; D might be TRBD2 (6 bases). CDR1 is SGHRS and CDR2 is YFSETQ in the germline V gene. The CDR3 totals 15 residues. V lost 1 base and J lost 4, with 15 bases in between. The CDR3 DNA sequence: TGCGCCAGCAGCTTGAGTACCGGGAGCGGGTACGAGCAGTACTTC. Translated: CASSLSTGSGYEQYF.

The count of this clone is one. The genes are TRBV19 and TRBJ2-4; D gene uncertain. Trimming left V 2 bases short and J 0 bases short, with 14 bases between. Germline CDR1 LNHDA, CDR2 SQIVND (reference sequence). This CDR3 has 17 amino acids. The CDR3 region has the DNA TGTGCCAGTAGTATACTCTTAAGCGTAATAGCCAAAAACATTCAGTACTTC. It encodes CASSILLSVIAKNIQYF. The full variable domain, its missing parts supplied by reference TRBV19 and TRBJ2-4, is DGGITQSPKYLFRKEGQNVTLSCEQNLNHDAMYWYRQDPGQGLRLIYYSQIVNDFQKGDIAEGYSVSREKKESFPLTVTSAQKNPTAFYLCASSILLSVIAKNIQYFGAGTRLSVL.

CDR3: CASSRGQGLPGENTEAFF. The DNA of the CDR3 is TGTGCCAGCAGCAGAGGACAGGGTCTCCCAGGGGAGAACACTGAAGCTTTCTTT. V and J are TRBV21-1 and TRBJ1-1; TRBD1, the table's D call, was not compared with the DNA. TRBV21-1 is an annotated pseudogene. The CDR3 runs 18 residues.

The gene calls are TRBV19 and TRBJ2-1; D ambiguous. Germline V gene sequence: CDR1 LNHDA, CDR2 SQIVND (reference sequence). Trimming took 2 bases from V and 6 from J, leaving 11 bases between them. This CDR3 has 14 amino acids. CDR3 region: CASSILPLFNEQFF. CDR3 sequence (DNA): TGTGCCAGTAGTATACTGCCTCTCTTCAATGAGCAGTTCTTC.

The chain combines TRBV19 with TRBJ1-6; D is perhaps TRBD1 (6 bases). With 8 bases removed from V and 11 bases from J, the gap between germline ends came to 22 bases. Germline values: CDR1 LNHDA, CDR2 SQIVND (reference sequence). The CDR3 is 15 residues long. The CDR3 spells CASSMQGQRTAPLHF. CDR3 in DNA: TGTGCCAGTTCTATGCAGGGACAACGAACCGCACCCCTCCACTTT.